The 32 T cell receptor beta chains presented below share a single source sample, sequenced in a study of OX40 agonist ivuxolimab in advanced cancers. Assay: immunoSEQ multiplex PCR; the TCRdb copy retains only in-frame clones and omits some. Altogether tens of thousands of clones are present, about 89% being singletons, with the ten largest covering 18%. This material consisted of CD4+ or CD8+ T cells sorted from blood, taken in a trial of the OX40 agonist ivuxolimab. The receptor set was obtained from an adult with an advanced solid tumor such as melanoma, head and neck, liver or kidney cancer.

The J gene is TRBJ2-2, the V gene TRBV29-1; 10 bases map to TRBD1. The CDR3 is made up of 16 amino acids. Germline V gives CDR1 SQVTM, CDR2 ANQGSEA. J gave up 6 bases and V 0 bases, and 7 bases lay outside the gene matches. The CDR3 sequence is CSVEDRGQGFPGELFF. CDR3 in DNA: TGCAGCGTTGAAGATCGGGGACAGGGGTTCCCCGGGGAGCTGTTTTTT.

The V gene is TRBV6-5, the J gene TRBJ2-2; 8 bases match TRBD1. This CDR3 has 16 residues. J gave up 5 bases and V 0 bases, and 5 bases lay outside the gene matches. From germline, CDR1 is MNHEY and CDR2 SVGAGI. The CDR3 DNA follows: TGTGCCAGCAGTTACTCTCAGGGGGCGCGTACCGGGGAGCTGTTTTTT. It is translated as CASSYSQGARTGELFF.

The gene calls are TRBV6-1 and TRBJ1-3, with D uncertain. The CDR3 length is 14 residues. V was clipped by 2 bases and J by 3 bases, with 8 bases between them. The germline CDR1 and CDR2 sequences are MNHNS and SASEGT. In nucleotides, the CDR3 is TGTGCCAGCAGTGAATTAGGCTATGGAAACACCATATATTTT. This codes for CASSELGYGNTIYF.

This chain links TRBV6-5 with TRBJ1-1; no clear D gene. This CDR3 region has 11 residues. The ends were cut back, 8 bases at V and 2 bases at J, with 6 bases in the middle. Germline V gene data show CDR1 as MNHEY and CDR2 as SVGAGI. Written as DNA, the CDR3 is TGTGCCAGCCTGGAAAACACTGAAGCTTTCTTT. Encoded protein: CASLENTEAFF.

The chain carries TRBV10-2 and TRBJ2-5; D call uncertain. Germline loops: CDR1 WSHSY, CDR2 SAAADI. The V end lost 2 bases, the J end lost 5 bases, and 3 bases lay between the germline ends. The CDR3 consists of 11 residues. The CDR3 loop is CASSEVETQYF. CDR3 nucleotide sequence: TGCGCCAGCAGTGAGGTGGAGACCCAGTACTTC.

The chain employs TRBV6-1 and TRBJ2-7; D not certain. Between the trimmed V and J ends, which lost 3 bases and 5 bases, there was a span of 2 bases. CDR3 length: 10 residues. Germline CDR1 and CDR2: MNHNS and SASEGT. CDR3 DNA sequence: TGTGCCAGCAGTGACCACGAGCAGTACTTC. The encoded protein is CASSDHEQYF.

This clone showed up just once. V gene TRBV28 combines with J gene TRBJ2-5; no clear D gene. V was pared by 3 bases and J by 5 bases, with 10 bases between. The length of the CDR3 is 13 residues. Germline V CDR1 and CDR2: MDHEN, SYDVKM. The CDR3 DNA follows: TGTGCCAGCAGTTTTCGGCCCTTGGAGACCCAGTACTTC. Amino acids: CASSFRPLETQYF.

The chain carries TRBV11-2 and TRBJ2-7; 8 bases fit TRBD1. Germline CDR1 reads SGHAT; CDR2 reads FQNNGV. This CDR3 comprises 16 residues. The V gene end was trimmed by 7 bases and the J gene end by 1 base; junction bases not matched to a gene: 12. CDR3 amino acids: CASIPIGTGHSYEQYF. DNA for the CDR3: TGTGCCAGCATACCAATAGGGACAGGACATTCCTACGAGCAGTACTTC.

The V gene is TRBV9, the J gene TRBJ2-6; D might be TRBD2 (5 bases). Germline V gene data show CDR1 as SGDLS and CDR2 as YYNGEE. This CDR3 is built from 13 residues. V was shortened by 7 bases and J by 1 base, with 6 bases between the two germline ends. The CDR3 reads CASGESGANVLTF. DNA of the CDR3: TGTGCCAGCGGGGAGTCTGGGGCCAACGTCCTGACTTTC.

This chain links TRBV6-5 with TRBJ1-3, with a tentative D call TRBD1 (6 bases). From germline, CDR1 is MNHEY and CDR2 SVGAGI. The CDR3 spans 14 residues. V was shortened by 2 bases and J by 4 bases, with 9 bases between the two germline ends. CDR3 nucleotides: TGTGCCAGCAGTTACGGGGGCTTGGGAAACACCATATATTTT. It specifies CASSYGGLGNTIYF.

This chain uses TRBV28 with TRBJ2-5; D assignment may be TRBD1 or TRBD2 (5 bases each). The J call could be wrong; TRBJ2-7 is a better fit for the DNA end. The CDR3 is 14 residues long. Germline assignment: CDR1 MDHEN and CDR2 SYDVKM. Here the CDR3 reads CASSPLGALYEQYF. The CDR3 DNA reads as TGTGCCAGCAGCCCGCTCGGGGCTCTCTACGAGCAGTACTTC.

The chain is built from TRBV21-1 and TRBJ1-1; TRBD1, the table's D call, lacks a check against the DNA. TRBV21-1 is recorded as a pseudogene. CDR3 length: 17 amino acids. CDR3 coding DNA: TGTGCCAGCAGCAGCCGGGACAGGGGGCATGCGGGCACTGAAGCTTTCTTT. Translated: CASSSRDRGHAGTEAFF.

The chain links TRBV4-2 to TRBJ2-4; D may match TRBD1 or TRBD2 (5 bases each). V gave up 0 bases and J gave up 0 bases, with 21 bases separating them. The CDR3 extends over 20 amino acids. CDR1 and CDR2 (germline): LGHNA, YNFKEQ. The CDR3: CASSQDWGTARSEAKNIQYF. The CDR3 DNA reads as TGTGCCAGCAGCCAAGATTGGGGGACGGCAAGGAGTGAAGCCAAAAACATTCAGTACTTC.

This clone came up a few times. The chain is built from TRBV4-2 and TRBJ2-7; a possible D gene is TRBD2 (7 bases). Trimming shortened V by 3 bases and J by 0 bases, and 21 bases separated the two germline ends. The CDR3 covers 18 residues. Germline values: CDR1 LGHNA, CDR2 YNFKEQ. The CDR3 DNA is TGTGCCAGCAGCCAGGACCTATTGAGCGGGACAAACTCCTACGAGCAGTACTTC. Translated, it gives CASSQDLLSGTNSYEQYF.

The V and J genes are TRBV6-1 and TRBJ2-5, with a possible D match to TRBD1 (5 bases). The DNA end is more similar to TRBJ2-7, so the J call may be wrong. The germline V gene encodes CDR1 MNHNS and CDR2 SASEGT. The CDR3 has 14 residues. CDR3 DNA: TGTGCCAGCAGTGAAATAGGGGCGGCCTACGAGCAGTACTTC. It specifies CASSEIGAAYEQYF.

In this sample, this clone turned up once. DNA of the CDR3: TGCGCCAGCAGCTTGACGGGGTATAATGAGCAGTTCTTC. This translates into CASSLTGYNEQFF. The chain combines TRBV5-1 with TRBJ2-1, with D maybe TRBD2 (5 bases). The CDR3 consists of 13 residues. The ends were cut back, 1 base at V and 7 bases at J, with 9 bases in the middle. Germline V gene lookup returns CDR1 SGHRS and CDR2 YFSETQ.

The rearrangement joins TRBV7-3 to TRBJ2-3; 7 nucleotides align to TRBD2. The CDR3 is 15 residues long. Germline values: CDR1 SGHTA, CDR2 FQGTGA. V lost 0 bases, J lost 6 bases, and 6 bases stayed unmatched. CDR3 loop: CASSLTGRGRDTQYF. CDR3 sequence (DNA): TGTGCCAGCAGCTTAACGGGGAGGGGCAGGGATACGCAGTATTTT.

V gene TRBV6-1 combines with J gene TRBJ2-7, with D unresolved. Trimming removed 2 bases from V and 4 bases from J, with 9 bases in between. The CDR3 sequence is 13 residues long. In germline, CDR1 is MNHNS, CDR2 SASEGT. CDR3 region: CASSENLNYEQYF. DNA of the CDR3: TGTGCCAGCAGTGAAAACCTCAATTACGAGCAGTACTTC.

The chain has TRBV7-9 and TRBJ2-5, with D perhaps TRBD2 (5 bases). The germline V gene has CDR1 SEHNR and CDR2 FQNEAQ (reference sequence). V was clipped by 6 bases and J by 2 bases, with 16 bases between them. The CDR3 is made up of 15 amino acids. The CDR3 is CASSSREAQQETQYF. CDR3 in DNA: TGTGCCAGCAGTTCGAGGGAAGCCCAGCAAGAGACCCAGTACTTC. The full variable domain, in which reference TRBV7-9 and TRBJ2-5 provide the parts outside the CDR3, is DTGVSQNPRHKITKRGQNVTFRCDPISEHNRLYWYRQTLGQGPEFLTYFQNEAQLEKSRLLSDRFSAERPKGSFSTLEIQRTEQGDSAMYLCASSSREAQQETQYFGPGTRLLVL.

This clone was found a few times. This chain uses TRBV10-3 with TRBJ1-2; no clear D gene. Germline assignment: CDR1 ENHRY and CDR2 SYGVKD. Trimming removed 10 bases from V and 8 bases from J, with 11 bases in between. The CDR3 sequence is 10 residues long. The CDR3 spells CASSGEGYTF. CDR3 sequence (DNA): TGTGCCAGCTCAGGAGAAGGCTACACCTTC.

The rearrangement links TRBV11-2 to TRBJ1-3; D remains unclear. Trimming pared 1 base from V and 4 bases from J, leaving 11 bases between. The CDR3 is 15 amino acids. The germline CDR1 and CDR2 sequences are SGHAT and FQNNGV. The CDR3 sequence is CASSLGNSRGNTIYF. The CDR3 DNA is TGTGCCAGCAGCTTAGGAAACTCGCGGGGAAACACCATATATTTT.

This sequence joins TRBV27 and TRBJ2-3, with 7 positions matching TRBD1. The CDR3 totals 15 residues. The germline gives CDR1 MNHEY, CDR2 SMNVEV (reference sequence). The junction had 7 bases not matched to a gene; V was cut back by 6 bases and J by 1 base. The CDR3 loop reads CASRRDRDRTDTQYF. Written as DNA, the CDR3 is TGTGCCAGCAGGAGAGACAGGGATCGCACAGATACGCAGTATTTT.

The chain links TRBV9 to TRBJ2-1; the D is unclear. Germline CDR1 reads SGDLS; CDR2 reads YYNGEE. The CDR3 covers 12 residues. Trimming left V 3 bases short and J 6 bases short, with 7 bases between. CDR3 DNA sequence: TGTGCCAGCAGCGCAACCGTCAATGAGCAGTTCTTC. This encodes CASSATVNEQFF.

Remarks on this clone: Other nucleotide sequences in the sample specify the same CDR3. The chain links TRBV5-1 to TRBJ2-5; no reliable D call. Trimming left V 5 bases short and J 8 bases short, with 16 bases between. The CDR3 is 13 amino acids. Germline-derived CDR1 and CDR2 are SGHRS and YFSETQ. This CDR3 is CASSLWQDDTQYF. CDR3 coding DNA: TGCGCCAGCAGTTTATGGCAGGATGACACCCAGTACTTC.

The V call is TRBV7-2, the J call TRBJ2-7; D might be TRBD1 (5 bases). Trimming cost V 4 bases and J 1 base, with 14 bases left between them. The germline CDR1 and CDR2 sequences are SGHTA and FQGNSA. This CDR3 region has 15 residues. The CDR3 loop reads CASSSQSGPSYEQYF. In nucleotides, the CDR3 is TGTGCCAGCAGCTCCCAGTCAGGGCCTTCCTACGAGCAGTACTTC. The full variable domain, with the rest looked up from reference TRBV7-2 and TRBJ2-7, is GAGVSQSPSNKVTEKGKDVELRCDPISGHTALYWYRQSLGQGLEFLIYFQGNSAPDKSGLPSDRFSAERTGGSVSTLTIQRTQQEDSAVYLCASSSQSGPSYEQYFGPGTRLTVT.

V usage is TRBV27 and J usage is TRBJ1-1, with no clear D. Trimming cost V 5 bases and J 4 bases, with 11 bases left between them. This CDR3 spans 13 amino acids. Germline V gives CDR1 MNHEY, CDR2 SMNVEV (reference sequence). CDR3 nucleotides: TGTGCCAGCAGTCTCAACCCGGGCACTGAAGCTTTCTTT. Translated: CASSLNPGTEAFF.

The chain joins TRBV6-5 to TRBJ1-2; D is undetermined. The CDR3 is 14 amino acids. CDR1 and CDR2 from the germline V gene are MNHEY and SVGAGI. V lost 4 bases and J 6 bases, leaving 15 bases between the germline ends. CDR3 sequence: CASSLVWGSDGYTF. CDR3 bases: TGTGCCAGCAGTTTGGTATGGGGATCCGATGGCTACACCTTC.

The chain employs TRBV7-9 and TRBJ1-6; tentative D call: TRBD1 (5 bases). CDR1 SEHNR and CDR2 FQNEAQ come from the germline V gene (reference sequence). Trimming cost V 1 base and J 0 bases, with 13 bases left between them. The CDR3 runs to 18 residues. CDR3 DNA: TGTGCCAGCAGCTTAGACGTTCGGGACTTCTCCTATAATTCACCCCTCCACTTT. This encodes CASSLDVRDFSYNSPLHF.

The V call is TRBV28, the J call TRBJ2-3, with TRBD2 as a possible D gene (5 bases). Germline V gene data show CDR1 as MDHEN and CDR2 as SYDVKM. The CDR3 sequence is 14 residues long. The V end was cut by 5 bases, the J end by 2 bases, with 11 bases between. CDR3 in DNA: TGTGCCAGCAGTCCCGGGGAGAACACAGATACGCAGTATTTT. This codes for CASSPGENTDTQYF. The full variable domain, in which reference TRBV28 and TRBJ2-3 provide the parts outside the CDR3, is DVKVTQSSRYLVKRTGEKVFLECVQDMDHENMFWYRQDPGLGLRLIYFSYDVKMKEKGDIPEGYSVSREKKERFSLILESASTNQTSMYLCASSPGENTDTQYFGPGTRLTVL.

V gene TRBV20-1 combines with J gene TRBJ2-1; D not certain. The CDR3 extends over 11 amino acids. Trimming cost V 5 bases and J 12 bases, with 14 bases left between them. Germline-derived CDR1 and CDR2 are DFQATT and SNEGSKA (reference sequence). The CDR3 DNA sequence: TGCAGTGCTTCACAGCCTTCAGGGCAGTTCTTC. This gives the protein CSASQPSGQFF.

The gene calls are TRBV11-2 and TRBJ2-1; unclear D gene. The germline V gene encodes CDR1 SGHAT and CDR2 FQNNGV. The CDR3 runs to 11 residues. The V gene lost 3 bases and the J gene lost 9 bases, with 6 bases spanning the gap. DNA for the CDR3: TGTGCCAGCAGCTTCCCTGGTGAGCAGTTCTTC. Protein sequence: CASSFPGEQFF.

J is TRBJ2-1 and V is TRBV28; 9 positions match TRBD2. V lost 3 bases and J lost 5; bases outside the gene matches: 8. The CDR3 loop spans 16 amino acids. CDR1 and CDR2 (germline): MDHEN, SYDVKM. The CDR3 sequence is CASSFLAAGGDNEQFF. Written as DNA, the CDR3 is TGTGCCAGCAGTTTCCTTGCAGCGGGGGGCGACAATGAGCAGTTCTTC.